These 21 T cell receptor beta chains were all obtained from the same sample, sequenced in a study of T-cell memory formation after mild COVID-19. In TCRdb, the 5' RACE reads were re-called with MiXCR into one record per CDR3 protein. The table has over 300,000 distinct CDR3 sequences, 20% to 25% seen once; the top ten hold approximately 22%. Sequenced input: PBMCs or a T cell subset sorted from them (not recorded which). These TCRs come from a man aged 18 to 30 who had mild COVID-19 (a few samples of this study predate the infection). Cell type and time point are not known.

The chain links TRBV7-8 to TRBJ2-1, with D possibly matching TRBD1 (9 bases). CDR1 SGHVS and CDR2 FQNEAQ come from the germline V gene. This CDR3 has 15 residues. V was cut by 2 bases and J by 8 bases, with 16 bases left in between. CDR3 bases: TGTGCCAGCAGCTTACGGGGGGGACAGGGTTATGAGCAGTTCTTC. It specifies CASSLRGGQGYEQFF.

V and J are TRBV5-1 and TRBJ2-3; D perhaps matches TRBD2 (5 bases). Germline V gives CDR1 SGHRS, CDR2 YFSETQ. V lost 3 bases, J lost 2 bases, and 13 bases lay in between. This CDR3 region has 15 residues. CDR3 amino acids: CASSSDSPSTDTQYF. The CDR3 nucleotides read TGCGCCAGCAGCTCGGACTCTCCTTCCACAGATACGCAGTATTTT.

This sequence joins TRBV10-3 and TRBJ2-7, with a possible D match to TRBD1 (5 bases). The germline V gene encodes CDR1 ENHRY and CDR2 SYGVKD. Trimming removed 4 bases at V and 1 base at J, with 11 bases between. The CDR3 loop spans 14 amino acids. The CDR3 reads CAISAVDSSYEQYV. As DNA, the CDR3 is TGTGCCATCAGTGCGGTCGACAGTTCCTACGAGCAGTACGTC.

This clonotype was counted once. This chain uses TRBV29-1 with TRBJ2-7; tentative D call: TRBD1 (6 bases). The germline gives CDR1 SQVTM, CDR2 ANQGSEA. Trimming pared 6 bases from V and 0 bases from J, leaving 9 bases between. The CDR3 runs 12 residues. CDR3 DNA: TGCAGCGTGGACAGAAACTCCTACGAGCAGTACGTC. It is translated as CSVDRNSYEQYV.

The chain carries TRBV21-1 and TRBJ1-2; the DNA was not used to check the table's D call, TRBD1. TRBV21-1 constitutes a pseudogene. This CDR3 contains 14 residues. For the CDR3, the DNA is TGTGCCAGCAGCAAAAAACAGGGGGAAGACGGCTACACCTTC. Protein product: CASSKKQGEDGYTF.

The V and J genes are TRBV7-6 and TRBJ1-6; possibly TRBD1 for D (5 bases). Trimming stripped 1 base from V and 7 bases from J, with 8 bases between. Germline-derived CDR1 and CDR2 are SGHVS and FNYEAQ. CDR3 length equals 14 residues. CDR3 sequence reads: CASSLGEGNSPLHF. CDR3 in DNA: TGTGCCAGCAGCTTAGGGGAGGGGAATTCACCCCTCCACTTT.

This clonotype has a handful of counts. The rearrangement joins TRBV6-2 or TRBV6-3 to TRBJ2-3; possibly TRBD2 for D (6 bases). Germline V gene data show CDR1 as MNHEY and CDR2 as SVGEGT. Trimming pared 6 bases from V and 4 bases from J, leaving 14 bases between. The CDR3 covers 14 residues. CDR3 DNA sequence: TGTGCCAGCAGCAACGTTCCGGGGGCAGATACGCAGTATTTT. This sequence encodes CASSNVPGADTQYF.

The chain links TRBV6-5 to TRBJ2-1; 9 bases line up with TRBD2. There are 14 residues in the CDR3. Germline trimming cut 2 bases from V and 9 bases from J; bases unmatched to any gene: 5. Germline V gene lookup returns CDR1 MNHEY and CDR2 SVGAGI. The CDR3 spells CASSYASGNFEQFF. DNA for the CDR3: TGTGCCAGCAGTTACGCTAGCGGGAACTTTGAGCAGTTCTTC.

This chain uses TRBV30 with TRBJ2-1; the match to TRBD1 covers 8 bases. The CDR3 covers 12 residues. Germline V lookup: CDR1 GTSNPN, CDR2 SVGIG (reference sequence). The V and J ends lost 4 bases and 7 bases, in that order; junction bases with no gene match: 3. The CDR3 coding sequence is TGTGCCTGGAAGACAGGGGAGAATGAGCAGTTCTTC. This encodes CAWKTGENEQFF.

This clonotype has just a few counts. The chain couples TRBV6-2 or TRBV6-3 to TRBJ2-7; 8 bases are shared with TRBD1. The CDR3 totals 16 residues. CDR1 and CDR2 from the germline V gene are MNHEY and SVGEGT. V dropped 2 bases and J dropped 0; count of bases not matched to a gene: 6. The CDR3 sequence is CASSYHPGGISYEQYF. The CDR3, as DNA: TGTGCCAGCAGTTACCATCCAGGGGGCATCTCCTACGAGCAGTACTTC.

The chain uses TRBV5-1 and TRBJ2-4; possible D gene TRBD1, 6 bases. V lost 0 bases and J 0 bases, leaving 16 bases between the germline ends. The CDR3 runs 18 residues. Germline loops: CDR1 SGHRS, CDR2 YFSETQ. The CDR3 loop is CASSLEAGVSIAKNIQYF. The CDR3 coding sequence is TGCGCCAGCAGCTTGGAGGCAGGGGTATCGATAGCCAAAAACATTCAGTACTTC.

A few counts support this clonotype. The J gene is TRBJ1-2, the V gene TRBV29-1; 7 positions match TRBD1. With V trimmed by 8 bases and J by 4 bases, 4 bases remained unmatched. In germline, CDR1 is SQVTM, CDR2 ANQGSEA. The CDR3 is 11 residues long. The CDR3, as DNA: TGCAGCTTTGGGACAGCCTATGGCTACACCTTC. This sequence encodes CSFGTAYGYTF. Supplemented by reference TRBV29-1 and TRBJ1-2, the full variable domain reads SAVISQKPSRDICQRGTSLTIQCQVDSQVTMMFWYRQQPGQSLTLIATANQGSEATYESGFVIDKFPISRPNLTFSTLTVSNMSPEDSSIYLCSFGTAYGYTFGSGTRLTVV.

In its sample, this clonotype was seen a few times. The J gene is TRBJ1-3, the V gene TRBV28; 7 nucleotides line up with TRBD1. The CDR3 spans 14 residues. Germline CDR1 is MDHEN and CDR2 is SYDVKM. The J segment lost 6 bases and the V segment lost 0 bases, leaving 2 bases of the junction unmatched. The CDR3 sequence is CASSLWTGINTIYF. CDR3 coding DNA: TGTGCCAGCAGTTTATGGACAGGGATAAACACCATATATTTT.

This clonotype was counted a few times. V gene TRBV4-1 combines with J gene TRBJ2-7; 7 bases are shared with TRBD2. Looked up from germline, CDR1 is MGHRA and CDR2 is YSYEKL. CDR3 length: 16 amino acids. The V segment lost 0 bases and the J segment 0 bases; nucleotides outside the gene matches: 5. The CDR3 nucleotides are TGCGCCAGCAGCCAAGAAGGCGGGGGACTCTCCTACGAGCAGTACTTC. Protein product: CASSQEGGGLSYEQYF.

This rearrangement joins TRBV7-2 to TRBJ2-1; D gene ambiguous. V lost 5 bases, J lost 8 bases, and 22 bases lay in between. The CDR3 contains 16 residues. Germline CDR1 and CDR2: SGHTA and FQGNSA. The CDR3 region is CASSPNSGTLQDEQFF. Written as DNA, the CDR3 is TGTGCCAGCAGCCCGAACTCAGGTACACTTCAGGATGAGCAGTTCTTC.

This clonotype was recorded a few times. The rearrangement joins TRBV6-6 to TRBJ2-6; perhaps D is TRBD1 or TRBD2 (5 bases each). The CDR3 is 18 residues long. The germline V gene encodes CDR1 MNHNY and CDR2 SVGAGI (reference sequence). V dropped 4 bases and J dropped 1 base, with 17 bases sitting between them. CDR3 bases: TGTGCCAGCAGTTTCTCCGGGACCGGACGTTCTGGGGCCAACGTCCTGACTTTC. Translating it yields CASSFSGTGRSGANVLTF.

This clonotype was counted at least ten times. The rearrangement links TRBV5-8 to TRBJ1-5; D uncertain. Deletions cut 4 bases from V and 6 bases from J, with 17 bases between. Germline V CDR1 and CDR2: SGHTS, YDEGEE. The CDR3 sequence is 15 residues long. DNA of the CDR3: TGTGCCAGCAGCCAGCGTATTTGGGGAGTTCAGCCCCAGCATTTT. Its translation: CASSQRIWGVQPQHF.

Written as DNA, the CDR3 is TGCAGTGCTAGAGATCGGGACAGATACTATGGCTACACCTTC. Translating gives CSARDRDRYYGYTF. The chain is built from TRBV20-1 and TRBJ1-2; the match to TRBD1 covers 7 bases. The V segment lost 0 bases and the J segment 3 bases; nucleotides outside the gene matches: 4. The length of the CDR3 is 14 residues. The germline V gene has CDR1 DFQATT and CDR2 SNEGSKA (reference sequence).

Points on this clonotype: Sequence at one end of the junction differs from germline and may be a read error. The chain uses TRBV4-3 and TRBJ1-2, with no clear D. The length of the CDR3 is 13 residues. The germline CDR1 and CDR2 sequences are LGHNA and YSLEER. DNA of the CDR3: TGCGTCAGCAGTTTACACGCTGAGCATGGCTACACCTTC. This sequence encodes CVSSLHAEHGYTF.

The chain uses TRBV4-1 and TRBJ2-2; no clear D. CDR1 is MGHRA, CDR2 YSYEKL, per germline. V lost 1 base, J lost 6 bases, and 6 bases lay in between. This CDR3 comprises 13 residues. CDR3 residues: CASSQAGSGELFF. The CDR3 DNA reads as TGCGCCAGCAGCCAAGCAGGTTCCGGGGAGCTGTTTTTT.

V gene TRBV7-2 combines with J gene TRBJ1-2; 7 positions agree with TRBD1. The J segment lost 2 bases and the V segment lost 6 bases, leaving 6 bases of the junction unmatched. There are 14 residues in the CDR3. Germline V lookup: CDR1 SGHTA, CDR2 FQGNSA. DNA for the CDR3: TGTGCCAGCAGTCCGACAGGGCTAAACTATGGCTACACCTTC. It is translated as CASSPTGLNYGYTF.